The 20 T cell receptor beta chains presented below share a single source sample, sequenced in a study of OX40 agonist ivuxolimab in advanced cancers. The method was immunoSEQ multiplex PCR; TCRdb's version includes in-frame clones alone and lacks a portion of them. This sample has 70,000 or so clones, with 85% found just once. The sequencing used CD4+ or CD8+ T cells sorted from blood, collected in a trial of the OX40 agonist ivuxolimab. Receptor source: an adult with an advanced solid tumor such as melanoma, head and neck, liver or kidney cancer.

The V gene is TRBV5-1, the J gene TRBJ1-4, with D maybe TRBD1 (5 bases). This CDR3 comprises 13 residues. Germline assignment: CDR1 SGHRS and CDR2 YFSETQ. The ends were cut back, 0 bases at V and 8 bases at J, with 8 bases in the middle. CDR3 in DNA: TGCGCCAGCAGCTTGGGGGGACGGGAAAAACTGTTTTTT. Protein product: CASSLGGREKLFF.

The gene calls are TRBV28 and TRBJ1-2; D may be TRBD1 (6 bases). Germline CDR1 reads MDHEN; CDR2 reads SYDVKM. Trimming shortened V by 8 bases and J by 2 bases, and 12 bases separated the two germline ends. The CDR3 loop spans 13 amino acids. CDR3 sequence reads: CASGGGSNYGYTF. The CDR3 bases are TGTGCCAGCGGGGGGGGCTCGAACTATGGCTACACCTTC.

The CDR3 coding sequence is TGTGCCAGCAGCACGGACAGAAACACTGAAGCTTTCTTT. Translating it yields CASSTDRNTEAFF. This sequence joins TRBV7-3 and TRBJ1-1; D is possibly TRBD1 (6 bases). CDR1 is SGHTA and CDR2 is FQGTGA in the germline V gene. The CDR3 totals 13 residues. V lost 5 bases and J lost 2, with 9 bases in between.

This clone showed up just a few times. This chain links TRBV10-3 with TRBJ1-2, with no clear D. CDR3 size: 11 residues. CDR1 is ENHRY and CDR2 is SYGVKD in the germline V gene. V lost 3 bases, J lost 3 bases, and 2 bases lay in between. DNA for the CDR3: TGTGCCATCAGTGACTACTATGGCTACACCTTC. Amino acid sequence: CAISDYYGYTF.

The V and J genes are TRBV14 and TRBJ2-7, with 7 positions matching TRBD1. Per the germline V gene, CDR1 is SGHDN and CDR2 is FVKESK. CDR3 length: 15 residues. V lost 4 bases and J lost 3; bases outside the gene matches: 9. CDR3 bases: TGTGCCAGCAGCCGAAACACAGGGGTACACTACGAGCAGTACTTC. Residues: CASSRNTGVHYEQYF.

This chain joins TRBV9 and TRBJ1-1; D is unclear. Germline lookup yields CDR1 SGDLS and CDR2 YYNGEE. Trimming cost V 4 bases and J 2 bases, with 9 bases left between them. This CDR3 is built from 13 residues. DNA for the CDR3: TGTGCCAGCAGCACCAGACTTAACACTGAAGCTTTCTTT. Protein: CASSTRLNTEAFF.

V is TRBV7-2 and J is TRBJ1-2, with D unresolved. The CDR3 runs to 11 residues. Germline V gene lookup returns CDR1 SGHTA and CDR2 FQGNSA. V was cut by 5 bases and J by 9 bases, with 10 bases left in between. As DNA, the CDR3 is TGTGCCAGCAGCCCAGACCGTCGCTACACCTTC. Protein sequence: CASSPDRRYTF.

The genes are TRBV30 and TRBJ2-5, with D perhaps TRBD2 (7 bases). Germline V gives CDR1 GTSNPN, CDR2 SVGIG (reference sequence). The CDR3 loop spans 11 amino acids. Trimming left V 7 bases short and J 6 bases short, with 12 bases between. This chain's CDR3 is CAYREGKTQYF. The DNA for the CDR3 is TGTGCCTACAGGGAGGGAAAGACCCAGTACTTC. Full variable domain (rest looked up from reference TRBV30 and TRBJ2-5): SQTIHQWPATLVQPVGSPLSLECTVEGTSNPNLYWYRQAAGRGLQLLFYSVGIGQISSEVPQNLSASRPQDRQFILSSKKLLLSDSGFYLCAYREGKTQYFGPGTRLLVL.

The V call is TRBV5-1, the J call TRBJ2-5, with D hard to call. This CDR3 region has 15 residues. V dropped 4 bases and J dropped 2 bases, with 15 bases sitting between them. CDR1 is SGHRS and CDR2 is YFSETQ in the germline V gene. This CDR3 reads CASSQERQTQETQYF. DNA for the CDR3: TGCGCCAGCAGCCAAGAGCGACAAACGCAAGAGACCCAGTACTTC.

The chain employs TRBV10-2 and TRBJ1-1; 9 bases fit TRBD1. Germline V CDR1 and CDR2: WSHSY, SAAADI. The CDR3 is made up of 14 amino acids. V shed 1 base, J shed 7 bases, and the junction held 4 bases outside the gene matches. The CDR3 spells CASSELGQGNEAFF. CDR3 sequence (DNA): TGCGCCAGCAGTGAGTTGGGACAGGGAAATGAAGCTTTCTTT.

This chain uses TRBV28 with TRBJ1-5, with D tentatively TRBD1 (6 bases). Germline CDR1 is MDHEN and CDR2 is SYDVKM. The CDR3 loop spans 14 amino acids. The V end lost 3 bases, the J end lost 7 bases, and 13 bases lay between the germline ends. Here the CDR3 reads CASSFRPGEQPQHF. The CDR3 DNA sequence: TGTGCCAGCAGTTTTCGCCCAGGGGAGCAGCCCCAGCATTTT. Based on the CDR3 plus reference TRBV28 and TRBJ1-5, the full variable domain is DVKVTQSSRYLVKRTGEKVFLECVQDMDHENMFWYRQDPGLGLRLIYFSYDVKMKEKGDIPEGYSVSREKKERFSLILESASTNQTSMYLCASSFRPGEQPQHFGDGTRLSIL.

The chain links TRBV6-5 to TRBJ2-7; D possibly corresponds to TRBD1 (6 bases). The germline V and J ends were trimmed by 2 bases and 5 bases, with 10 bases remaining between them. Germline values: CDR1 MNHEY, CDR2 SVGAGI. The CDR3 length is 13 residues. CDR3: CASSYNRDNEQYF. CDR3 sequence (DNA): TGTGCCAGCAGTTACAATAGGGACAACGAGCAGTACTTC.

The rearrangement joins TRBV19 to TRBJ2-7; TRBD1 matches 10 bases. With V trimmed by 3 bases and J by 5 bases, 7 bases remained unmatched. Germline-derived CDR1 and CDR2 are LNHDA and SQIVND (reference sequence). This CDR3 is built from 15 residues. CDR3 in DNA: TGTGCCAGTAGTATTCAGACAGGGGGCCCCCACGAGCAGTACTTC. As protein: CASSIQTGGPHEQYF.

The chain has TRBV6-5 and TRBJ1-2; D remains unclear. Trimming took 9 bases from V and 5 from J, leaving 10 bases between them. CDR3 length: 11 residues. In germline, CDR1 is MNHEY, CDR2 SVGAGI. The CDR3 nucleotides are TGTGCCAGTCGAGGAGTATATGGCTACACCTTC. This sequence encodes CASRGVYGYTF.

The chain couples TRBV11-3 to TRBJ2-3, with TRBD1 matching 7 bases. The CDR3 extends over 15 amino acids. Germline V CDR1 and CDR2: SGHNT, YENEEA. V gave up 4 bases and J gave up 1 base; unmatched junction bases: 5. Written as DNA, the CDR3 is TGTGCCAGCAGCTCCGGGACAGCAGGCACAGATACGCAGTATTTT. Protein sequence: CASSSGTAGTDTQYF.

The chain combines TRBV9 with TRBJ2-7; TRBD1 or TRBD2 may be the D gene (5 bases each). The germline V gene has CDR1 SGDLS and CDR2 YYNGEE. The CDR3 loop spans 15 amino acids. V lost 3 bases and J 4 bases, leaving 17 bases between the germline ends. The CDR3 DNA sequence: TGTGCCAGCAGCGGATCCGGGACCTCTAGGTACGAGCAGTACTTC. Its translation is CASSGSGTSRYEQYF.

The gene calls are TRBV5-4 and TRBJ2-5, with TRBD2 matching 9 bases. The CDR3 loop spans 14 amino acids. Germline assignment: CDR1 SGHNT and CDR2 YYREEE (reference sequence). Trimming at V came to 7 bases and at J to 3 bases, leaving 7 bases not matched to a gene. CDR3 in amino acids: CASFPGLAEETQYF. CDR3 coding DNA: TGTGCCAGCTTCCCGGGACTAGCAGAAGAGACCCAGTACTTC.

V usage is TRBV9 and J usage is TRBJ2-3, with D possibly being TRBD1 (6 bases). The germline V and J ends were trimmed by 3 bases and 2 bases, with 16 bases remaining between them. Looked up from germline, CDR1 is SGDLS and CDR2 is YYNGEE. The CDR3 is 16 amino acids. The CDR3 loop reads CASSALSGVLTDTQYF. The CDR3 region has the DNA TGTGCCAGCAGCGCGCTCTCAGGGGTACTCACAGATACGCAGTATTTT.

In DNA, the CDR3 is TGCGCCAGCAGCTTGACCGTTCAGGGACAGGGGCGAGGCTACACCTTC. It encodes CASSLTVQGQGRGYTF. The rearrangement links TRBV5-1 to TRBJ1-2; 10 bases match TRBD1. The CDR3 contains 16 residues. Trimming cost V 1 base and J 8 bases; bases outside gene matches: 11. CDR1 is SGHRS and CDR2 is YFSETQ in the germline V gene.

This chain uses TRBV2 with TRBJ1-2; TRBD1 aligns across 7 bases. Looked up from germline, CDR1 is SNHLY and CDR2 is FYNNEI. V lost 2 bases and J lost 4; bases outside the gene matches: 7. The CDR3 length is 15 residues. The CDR3 DNA follows: TGTGCCAGCAGTGAACGCCGGGACAGCTTCTATGGCTACACCTTC. Translating it yields CASSERRDSFYGYTF. Based on the CDR3 plus reference TRBV2 and TRBJ1-2, the full variable domain is EPEVTQTPSHQVTQMGQEVILRCVPISNHLYFYWYRQILGQKVEFLVSFYNNEISEKSEIFDDQFSVERPDGSNFTLKIRSTKLEDSAMYFCASSERRDSFYGYTFGSGTRLTVV.